Described below is a single TCR beta chain sequence and its context. This clonotype was detected only a few times. Its antigen specificity is not known. No base quality values were provided; no much bigger clone lies one nucleotide off. This specimen belongs to a study of CD8 T cells in ankylosing spondylitis listed by TCRdb under 2017. Turning to the overall study: The study profiled T cell receptor beta repertoires in healthy donors and ankylosing spondylitis patients to find disease-linked TCR variants. The full study cohort was made up of roughly 25 ankylosing spondylitis patients and about a hundred healthy donors. Peripheral blood was sampled, and synovial fluid was additionally collected from ankylosing spondylitis patients. Broad study findings and their caveats: Blood from ankylosing spondylitis patients appeared to be characterized by a TCR beta motif made up of under 10 highly homologous amino acid variants. Some motif variants had previously been reported in the synovial fluid and blood of reactive arthritis patients, which suggests shared mechanisms of disease initiation. A CD8+ phenotype was shown by the disease-linked clones, which were found at relatively low frequencies in peripheral blood. According to the report, matched synovial fluid samples from ankylosing spondylitis patients were significantly enriched for the disease-linked clones.

Sequencing instrument: Illumina HiSeq 2500. Quantitative 5'-RACE with molecular barcodes was used to prepare TCR beta libraries. Per the authors' processing: Disease-linked TCR variants were identified with a new computational method built on a probabilistic model of VDJ rearrangement. Using fastp trimming at Q25 and MiXCR clonotype assembly, TCRdb reanalyzed the public sequencing data and kept in-frame beta chains. CDR3 protein sequences are deduplicated, and each keeps its most common genes and DNA. Here the V and J calls rest on TCRdb's processing, not on the authors' analysis. This sample comprises about 840,000 distinct CDR3 sequences, roughly 10% of them detected only once. The ten largest clones take up approximately 0.51% of the sample. V loses 6 bases of germline sequence and J loses 3 bases, and the interval between the two ends is 14 bases. Counted from cysteine to phenylalanine, this CDR3 has 13 amino acids. The entry retains the CDR3 DNA only, 39 bases that are in frame from base 1. The germline V gene (reference sequence) provides CDR1 DFQATT and CDR2 SNEGSKA.

The sequence joins TRBV20-1 to TRBJ2-5; no D gene can be assigned with confidence. The sequencing sample was made of blood, either unsorted or a sorted T cell fraction (not recorded which). The sequence came from a male donor with ankylosing spondylitis. The CDR3 region: CSAGVGSKETQYF. Here is the DNA: TGCAGTGCGGGCGTCGGGTCGAAAGAGACCCAGTACTTC.